The sequence of this TCR beta chain was determined in a study of regulatory T cells in long-lasting Graves disease. The study's findings and limits: Patients with persistent disease showed a bias toward TRBV28, TRBJ1-2 and TRBJ2-5. Persistent Graves' patients showed reduced TCR diversity versus newly diagnosed patients. Having only a small sample size may have limited accuracy. Public clonotype sharing was higher in persistent than newly diagnosed patients.

This CDR3 spans 13 amino acids. CDR1 is ENHRY, CDR2 SYGVKD, per germline. A note on this clonotype: As yet, its antigen is unknown.

Noted time point: persistent/refractory GD, antithyroid drugs over 5 years with positive TRAb. PBMCs provided the RNA from which the TCR library was made. Arm-PCR with iRepertoire HTBI primers amplified the CDR3 regions for these TCR beta libraries. A single record per CDR3 protein comes from TCRdb applying MiXCR to the multiplex PCR reads. The sample records a few hundred thousand distinct CDR3 sequences, approximately 25% being singletons. This TCR derives from a woman in her forties with Graves disease. The chain employs TRBV10-3 and TRBJ2-7, with D tentatively TRBD1 (5 bases). The J call is doubtful: the DNA matches TRBJ2-5 better. This material consisted of peripheral blood mononuclear cells (PBMCs), taken when the disease was refractory, from a patient treated with antithyroid drugs. CDR3 loop: CAISDDSQETQYF. The DNA of the CDR3 is TGTGCCATCAGTGATGACAGTCAAGAGACCCAGTACTTC.